These 19 T cell receptor beta chains originate from one sample sequenced in a study of cytomegalovirus exposure and HLA in healthy donors. Amplification used 60 Vbeta primers and 13 Jbeta primers. The protocol was immunoSEQ multiplex PCR, while the TCRdb copy is restricted to in-frame clones and leaves out a portion. The sample includes around 69,000 clones, roughly 64% seen only once; the top ten take approximately 7.6%. Input material: PBMCs. The receptors stem from a man aged 35-49 years in good health and CMV-seropositive.

The rearrangement uses TRBV6-6 and TRBJ2-3; maybe TRBD2 (6 bases). Germline V gives CDR1 MNHNY, CDR2 SVGAGI (reference sequence). V lost 7 bases to trimming and J lost 4 bases, with 12 bases between them. The CDR3 consists of 13 residues. Written as DNA, the CDR3 is TGTGCCAGCACCCAGGAGGGGTCAGATACGCAGTATTTT. Protein sequence: CASTQEGSDTQYF.

This rearrangement joins TRBV27 to TRBJ2-7, with D possibly being TRBD2 (5 bases). The CDR3 contains 13 residues. The V and J ends lost 2 bases and 2 bases respectively, with 7 bases between them. Germline V lookup: CDR1 MNHEY, CDR2 SMNVEV (reference sequence). The CDR3 DNA reads as TGTGCCAGCAGTTTACGGGAAACCTACGAGCAGTACTTC. Translated, it gives CASSLRETYEQYF.

The genes are TRBV19 and TRBJ2-3, with D possibly being TRBD1 (6 bases). The ends were cut back, 5 bases at V and 3 bases at J, with 12 bases in the middle. Germline assignment: CDR1 LNHDA and CDR2 SQIVND (reference sequence). This CDR3 comprises 14 residues. CDR3 bases: TGTGCCAGTAGTGGCGGACAGACGACAGATACGCAGTATTTT. Amino acids: CASSGGQTTDTQYF. The variable domain in full, with the rest retrieved from reference TRBV19 and TRBJ2-3, is DGGITQSPKYLFRKEGQNVTLSCEQNLNHDAMYWYRQDPGQGLRLIYYSQIVNDFQKGDIAEGYSVSREKKESFPLTVTSAQKNPTAFYLCASSGGQTTDTQYFGPGTRLTVL.

The chain is built from TRBV6-6 and TRBJ1-1; no clear D gene. V shed 7 bases and J shed 6 bases, with 15 bases lying between them. This CDR3 has 13 amino acids. CDR1 MNHNY and CDR2 SVGAGI come from the germline V gene (reference sequence). CDR3 residues: CASTEAQWAEAFF. CDR3 nucleotide sequence: TGTGCCAGCACCGAAGCACAGTGGGCTGAAGCTTTCTTT.

The V gene is TRBV7-6, the J gene TRBJ2-1, with 8 positions matching TRBD1. This CDR3 has 13 amino acids. CDR1 is SGHVS, CDR2 FNYEAQ, per germline. The J segment lost 7 bases and the V segment lost 5 bases, leaving 4 bases of the junction unmatched. In DNA form, the CDR3 reads TGTGCCAGCAGCCCTAACAGGGGGAATGAGCAGTTCTTC. This gives the protein CASSPNRGNEQFF.

This rearrangement joins TRBV13 to TRBJ2-3, with 9 nucleotides matching TRBD2. This CDR3 contains 15 residues. V lost 3 bases and J lost 4; bases outside the gene matches: 5. Germline V gene sequence: CDR1 PRHDT, CDR2 FYEKMQ (reference sequence). CDR3 in amino acids: CASSFSGGGADTQYF. For the CDR3, the DNA is TGTGCCAGCAGCTTTAGCGGGGGTGGCGCAGATACGCAGTATTTT.

This clone was counted between two and nine times. V and J are TRBV5-6 and TRBJ1-1; 11 bases align to TRBD1. This CDR3 has 14 residues. Trimming cost V 4 bases and J 7 bases; bases outside gene matches: 6. The germline CDR1 and CDR2 sequences are SGHDT and YYEEEE. The CDR3 here is CASSTGQGASEAFF. The CDR3 region has the DNA TGTGCCAGCAGCACCGGACAGGGGGCAAGTGAAGCTTTCTTT.

The rearrangement joins TRBV7-2 to TRBJ2-7, with a tentative D call TRBD2 (7 bases). Germline V gives CDR1 SGHTA, CDR2 FQGNSA. Trimming cost V 5 bases and J 4 bases, with 21 bases left between them. This CDR3 has 16 amino acids. This chain's CDR3 is CASSLMGGQRVYEQYF. CDR3 coding DNA: TGTGCCAGCAGCCTCATGGGGGGGCAGCGAGTATACGAGCAGTACTTC.

The rearrangement uses TRBV10-3 and TRBJ1-2; tentative D call: TRBD1 (6 bases). The CDR3 runs 14 residues. Trimming left V 6 bases short and J 4 bases short, with 15 bases between. Germline CDR1 ENHRY, CDR2 SYGVKD. The CDR3 coding sequence is TGTGCCATCAGCCCGGGACACACGCTCTATGGCTACACCTTC. Protein: CAISPGHTLYGYTF.

The rearrangement links TRBV5-1 to TRBJ2-7; 9 bases line up with TRBD1. This CDR3 contains 14 residues. V gave up 5 bases and J gave up 3 bases; unmatched junction bases: 6. Germline CDR1 is SGHRS and CDR2 is YFSETQ. The CDR3 is CASRSGQGLYEQYF. In DNA, the CDR3 is TGCGCCAGCAGGTCGGGACAGGGACTCTACGAGCAGTACTTC.

This chain links TRBV27 with TRBJ1-5, with 9 nucleotides matching TRBD1. V trimming: 6 bases; J trimming: 6 bases; junction bases outside the gene matches: 9. The germline V gene has CDR1 MNHEY and CDR2 SMNVEV (reference sequence). The CDR3 runs 15 residues. Written as DNA, the CDR3 is TGTGCCAGCAGCCCAATACAGGGGGCAGTTCAGCCCCAGCATTTT. Amino acid sequence: CASSPIQGAVQPQHF.

The chain links TRBV2 to TRBJ1-4; a weak D match, TRBD1 (6 bases). CDR1 and CDR2 (germline): SNHLY, FYNNEI. The CDR3 totals 14 residues. V dropped 2 bases and J dropped 10 bases, with 14 bases sitting between them. CDR3 sequence (DNA): TGTGCCAGCAGTGAATGGCAGGGGTTGCGAAAACTGTTTTTT. It codes for CASSEWQGLRKLFF.

V is TRBV10-3 and J is TRBJ1-1; 10 nucleotides match TRBD1. This CDR3 contains 12 residues. V gave up 10 bases and J gave up 5 bases; unmatched junction bases: 4. Per germline, CDR1 ENHRY and CDR2 SYGVKD. CDR3 DNA sequence: TGTGCCACCCTGGGACAGGGGACTGAAGCTTTCTTT. It codes for CATLGQGTEAFF.

This rearrangement joins TRBV25-1 to TRBJ2-1; 9 bases align to TRBD1. Per germline, CDR1 MGHDK and CDR2 SYGVNS. With 2 bases clipped from V and 5 bases from J, the junction kept 10 bases outside the gene matches. The CDR3 runs to 17 residues. Here the CDR3 DNA reads TGTGCCAGCAGTGAAAACGATCCGGGACAGGGTGACAATGAGCAGTTCTTC. It encodes CASSENDPGQGDNEQFF.

The gene calls are TRBV30 and TRBJ2-7; perhaps TRBD2 as D (6 bases). Trimming shortened V by 5 bases and J by 6 bases, and 26 bases separated the two germline ends. The CDR3 spans 16 residues. Germline V gene lookup returns CDR1 GTSNPN and CDR2 SVGIG (reference sequence). In DNA form, the CDR3 reads TGTGCCTGGGAAGGACCCTGGAGGGAGAGTCTTCTCGAGCAGTACTTC. Its protein product is CAWEGPWRESLLEQYF.

The chain uses TRBV5-1 and TRBJ1-4; D remains ambiguous. Germline V gene data show CDR1 as SGHRS and CDR2 as YFSETQ. CDR3 length equals 16 residues. The ends were cut back, 1 base at V and 4 bases at J, with 14 bases in the middle. In nucleotides, the CDR3 is TGCGCCAGCAGCTTGACCTTCAGAACCCTTAATGAAAAACTGTTTTTT. Residues: CASSLTFRTLNEKLFF. The full variable domain, with the rest looked up from reference TRBV5-1 and TRBJ1-4, is KAGVTQTPRYLIKTRGQQVTLSCSPISGHRSVSWYQQTPGQGLQFLFEYFSETQRNKGNFPGRFSGRQFSNSRSEMNVSTLELGDSALYLCASSLTFRTLNEKLFFGSGTQLSVL.

Ten or more counts support this clone. CDR3 in DNA: TGTGCCTCAACCGCGGGCCCAGCGGGTGTCGGGGAGCTGTTTTTT. Protein product: CASTAGPAGVGELFF. The rearrangement uses TRBV15 and TRBJ2-2; D might be TRBD2 (6 bases). Germline CDR1 and CDR2: LNHNV and YYDKDF (reference sequence). The ends were cut back, 11 bases at V and 7 bases at J, with 23 bases in the middle. This CDR3 has 15 residues. The variable domain in full, with the rest retrieved from reference TRBV15 and TRBJ2-2, is DAMVIQNPRYQVTQFGKPVTLSCSQTLNHNVMYWYQQKSSQAPKLLFHYYDKDFNNEADTPDNFQSRRPNTSFCFLDIRSPGLGDTAMYLCASTAGPAGVGELFFGEGSRLTVL.

This clone was observed a few times. The V and J genes are TRBV18 and TRBJ2-5; no clear D. Germline CDR1 KGHSH, CDR2 LQKENI. The CDR3 is 13 amino acids. V was pared by 5 bases and J by 0 bases, with 7 bases between. CDR3 amino acids: CASSVRDQETQYF. The CDR3, as DNA: TGTGCCAGCTCAGTCCGGGACCAAGAGACCCAGTACTTC. The entire variable domain, with the rest obtained from reference TRBV18 and TRBJ2-5, is as follows: NAGVMQNPRHLVRRRGQEARLRCSPMKGHSHVYWYRQLPEEGLKFMVYLQKENIIDESGMPKERFSAEFPKEGPSILRIQQVVRGDSAAYFCASSVRDQETQYFGPGTRLLVL.

The sample holds a few counts of this clone. The chain employs TRBV6-1 and TRBJ2-1; 10 nucleotides agree with TRBD2. The length of the CDR3 is 15 residues. The V gene's germline CDR1 is MNHNS and CDR2 SASEGT. The ends lost 5 bases at V and 4 bases at J; junction bases unmatched: 5. This CDR3 reads CASSTLAGAYNEQFF. CDR3 sequence (DNA): TGTGCCAGCAGTACCCTAGCGGGGGCGTACAATGAGCAGTTCTTC.